This T cell receptor (beta chain) comes out of a study of blood T cell repertoires in COVID-19. Background on the study: The study drew acute and convalescent COVID-19 samples from the United States, Italy and Spain.

CDR3 length: 14 amino acids. V lost 4 bases and J lost 7, with 15 bases in between. Germline V gives CDR1 SNHLY, CDR2 FYNNEI. Clones were read by immunoSEQ multiplex PCR, and TCRdb kept only the in-frame ones, dropping some. The sample lists about 66,000 clones, about 86% occurring once. The gene calls are TRBV2 and TRBJ2-3; maybe TRBD2 (6 bases). Sequencing was done on a sample of peripheral blood. The origin of this receptor is a man aged 50-59 years with active COVID-19. CDR3 nucleotides: TGTGCCAGCAGTGGGCCAGGGACTCTTTATACGCAGTATTTT. Its translation is CASSGPGTLYTQYF.